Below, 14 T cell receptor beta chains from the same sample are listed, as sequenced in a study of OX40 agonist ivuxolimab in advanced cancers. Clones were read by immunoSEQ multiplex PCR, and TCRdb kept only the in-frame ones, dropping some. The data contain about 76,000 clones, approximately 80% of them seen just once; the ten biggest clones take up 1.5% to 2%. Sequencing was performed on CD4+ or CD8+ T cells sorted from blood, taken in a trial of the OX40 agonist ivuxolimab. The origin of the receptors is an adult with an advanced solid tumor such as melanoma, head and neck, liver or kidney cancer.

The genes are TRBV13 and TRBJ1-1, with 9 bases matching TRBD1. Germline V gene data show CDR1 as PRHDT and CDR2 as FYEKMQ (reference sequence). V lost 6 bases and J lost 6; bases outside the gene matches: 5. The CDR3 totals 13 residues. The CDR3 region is CASSGDRVSEAFF. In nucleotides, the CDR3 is TGTGCCAGCAGTGGGGACAGGGTCTCTGAAGCTTTCTTT.

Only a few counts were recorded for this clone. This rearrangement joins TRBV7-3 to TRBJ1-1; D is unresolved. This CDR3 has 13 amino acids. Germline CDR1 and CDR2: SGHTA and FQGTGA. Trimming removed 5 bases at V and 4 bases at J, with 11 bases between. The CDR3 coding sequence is TGTGCCAGCAGCCAAACGAGGTTCACTGAAGCTTTCTTT. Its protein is CASSQTRFTEAFF.

The CDR3 reads CASSLGQGLNSPLHF. In DNA, the CDR3 is TGTGCCAGCAGCTTGGGACAGGGGCTCAATTCACCCCTCCACTTT. V is TRBV5-6 and J is TRBJ1-6, with 8 bases identical to TRBD1. The V gene's germline CDR1 is SGHDT and CDR2 YYEEEE. The J segment lost 7 bases and the V segment lost 0 bases, leaving 3 bases of the junction unmatched. The CDR3 has 15 amino acids.

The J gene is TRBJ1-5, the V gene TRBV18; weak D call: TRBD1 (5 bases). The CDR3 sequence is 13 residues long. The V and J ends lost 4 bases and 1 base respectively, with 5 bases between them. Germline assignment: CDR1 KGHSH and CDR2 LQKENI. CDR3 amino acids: CASSRDSNQPQHF. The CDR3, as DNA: TGTGCCAGCTCACGGGACAGCAATCAGCCCCAGCATTTT. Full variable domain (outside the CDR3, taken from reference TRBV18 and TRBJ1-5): NAGVMQNPRHLVRRRGQEARLRCSPMKGHSHVYWYRQLPEEGLKFMVYLQKENIIDESGMPKERFSAEFPKEGPSILRIQQVVRGDSAAYFCASSRDSNQPQHFGDGTRLSIL.

In DNA, the CDR3 is TGTGCCAGCAGCTTAACGCCGGGAGGGTACTACAATGAGCAGTTCTTC. Translated, it gives CASSLTPGGYYNEQFF. The rearrangement uses TRBV7-3 and TRBJ2-1; TRBD2 aligns across 8 bases. Trimming cost V 0 bases and J 3 bases; bases outside gene matches: 4. In germline, CDR1 is SGHTA, CDR2 FQGTGA. CDR3 length: 16 amino acids.

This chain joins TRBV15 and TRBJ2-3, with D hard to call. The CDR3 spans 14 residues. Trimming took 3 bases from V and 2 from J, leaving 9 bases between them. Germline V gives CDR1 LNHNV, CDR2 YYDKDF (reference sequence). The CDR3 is CATSSYRATDTQYF. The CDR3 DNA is TGTGCCACCAGCAGCTATAGGGCCACAGATACGCAGTATTTT.

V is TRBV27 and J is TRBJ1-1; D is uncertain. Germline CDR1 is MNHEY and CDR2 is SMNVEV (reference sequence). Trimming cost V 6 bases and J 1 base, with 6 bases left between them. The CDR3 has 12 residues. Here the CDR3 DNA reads TGTGCCAGCAGCAAGGCGAACACTGAAGCTTTCTTT. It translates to CASSKANTEAFF.

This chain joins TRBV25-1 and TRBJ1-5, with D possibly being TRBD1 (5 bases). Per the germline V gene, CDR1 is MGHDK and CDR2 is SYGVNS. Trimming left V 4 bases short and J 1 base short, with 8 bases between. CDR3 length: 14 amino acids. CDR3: CASSARQSNQPQHF. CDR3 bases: TGTGCCAGCAGTGCCCGACAGAGCAATCAGCCCCAGCATTTT.

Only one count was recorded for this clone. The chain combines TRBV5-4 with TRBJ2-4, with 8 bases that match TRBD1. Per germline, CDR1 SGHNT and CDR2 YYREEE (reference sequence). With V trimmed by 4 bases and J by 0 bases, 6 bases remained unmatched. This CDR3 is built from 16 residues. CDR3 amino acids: CASSPDRGSAKNIQYF. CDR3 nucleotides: TGTGCCAGCAGCCCCGACAGGGGTTCAGCCAAAAACATTCAGTACTTC.

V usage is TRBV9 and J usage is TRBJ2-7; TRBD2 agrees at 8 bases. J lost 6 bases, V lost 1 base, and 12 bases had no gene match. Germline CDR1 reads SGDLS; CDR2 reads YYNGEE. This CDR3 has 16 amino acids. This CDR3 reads CASSVQGLAYSGEQYF. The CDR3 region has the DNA TGTGCCAGCAGCGTACAAGGACTAGCTTATTCAGGCGAGCAGTACTTC. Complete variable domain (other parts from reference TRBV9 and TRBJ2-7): DSGVTQTPKHLITATGQRVTLRCSPRSGDLSVYWYQQSLDQGLQFLIQYYNGEERAKGNILERFSAQQFPDLHSELNLSSLELGDSALYFCASSVQGLAYSGEQYFGPGTRLTVT.

CDR3 in amino acids: CATLKGLGQPQHF. DNA of the CDR3: TGTGCCACCCTGAAGGGGCTGGGGCAGCCCCAGCATTTT. This chain links TRBV19 with TRBJ1-5, with D maybe TRBD1 (5 bases). V lost 10 bases and J 7 bases, leaving 17 bases between the germline ends. This CDR3 contains 13 residues. The germline V gene has CDR1 LNHDA and CDR2 SQIVND (reference sequence). The full variable domain, with the rest looked up from reference TRBV19 and TRBJ1-5, is DGGITQSPKYLFRKEGQNVTLSCEQNLNHDAMYWYRQDPGQGLRLIYYSQIVNDFQKGDIAEGYSVSREKKESFPLTVTSAQKNPTAFYLCATLKGLGQPQHFGDGTRLSIL.

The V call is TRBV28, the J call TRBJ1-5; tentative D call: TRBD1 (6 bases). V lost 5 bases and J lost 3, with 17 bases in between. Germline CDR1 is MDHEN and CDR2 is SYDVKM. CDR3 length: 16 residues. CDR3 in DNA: TGTGCCAGCAGTGGAGGGGGGACACCTTACAATCAGCCCCAGCATTTT. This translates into CASSGGGTPYNQPQHF.

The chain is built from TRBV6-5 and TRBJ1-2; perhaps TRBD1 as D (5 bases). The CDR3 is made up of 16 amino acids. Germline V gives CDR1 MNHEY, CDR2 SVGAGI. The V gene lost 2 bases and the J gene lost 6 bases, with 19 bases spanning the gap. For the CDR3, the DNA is TGTGCCAGCAGTTACCGGGGCAGTCGAGGGTCCAATGGCTACACCTTC. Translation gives CASSYRGSRGSNGYTF.

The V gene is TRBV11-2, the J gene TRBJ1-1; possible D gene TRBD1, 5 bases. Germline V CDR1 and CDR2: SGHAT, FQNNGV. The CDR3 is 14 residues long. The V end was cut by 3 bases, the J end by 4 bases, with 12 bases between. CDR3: CASSFNQGGTEAFF. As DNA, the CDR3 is TGTGCCAGCAGCTTCAATCAGGGAGGCACTGAAGCTTTCTTT.